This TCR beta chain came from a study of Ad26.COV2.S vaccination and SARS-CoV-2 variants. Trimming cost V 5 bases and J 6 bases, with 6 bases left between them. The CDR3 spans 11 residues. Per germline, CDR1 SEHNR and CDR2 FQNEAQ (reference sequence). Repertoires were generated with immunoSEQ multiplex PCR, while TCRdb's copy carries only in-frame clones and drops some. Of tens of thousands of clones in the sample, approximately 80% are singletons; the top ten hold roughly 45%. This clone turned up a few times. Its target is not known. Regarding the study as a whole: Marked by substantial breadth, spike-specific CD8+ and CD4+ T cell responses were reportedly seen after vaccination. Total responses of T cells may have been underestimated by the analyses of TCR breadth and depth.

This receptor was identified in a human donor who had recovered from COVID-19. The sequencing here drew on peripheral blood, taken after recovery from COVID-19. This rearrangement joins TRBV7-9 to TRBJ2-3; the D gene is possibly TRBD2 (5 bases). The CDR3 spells CASSRGDTQYF. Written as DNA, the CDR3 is TGTGCCAGCAGCCGGGGTGATACGCAGTATTTT.